This T cell receptor (beta chain) derives from a study of T cells expressing NK-cell markers (dated by TCRdb to the early 2020s). As for the study more broadly: TCR beta-chain repertoires were profiled in sorted CD3+CD56+NKG2C+, CD3+CD56+NKG2C- and CD3+CD56-NKG2C+ T-cell subsets from seven or eight donors. Among the eight sequenced donors, only one was HCMV-seronegative, while the other seven were HCMV-seropositive. Libraries were sequenced as 2 x 150 bp reads on Illumina HiSeq 2000/2500, MiSeq or NextSeq. The study sequenced eight donors, all healthy volunteers chosen at random: three men and five women. What the study reported, not specific to this receptor: It remained unclear whether the expanded NKG2C-expressing T cell clones were specific for HCMV antigens. In six donors, the dominant CD3+CD56+NKG2C+ clonotypes ranked among the top 10 CD8+ clonotypes, making up roughly 1.0-7.0% of CD8+ T cells. Those dominant clonotypes were again the most abundant among CD3+CD56-NKG2C+ cells in a handful of donors, at about 28.3-65%.

HCMV serostatus was determined by detecting HCMV-specific IgG in serum with a commercial ELISA kit. Ficoll density gradient centrifugation was used to isolate peripheral blood mononuclear cells from blood. Sequencing instrument: Illumina HiSeq 2000. The TCR beta cDNA libraries were made using 5'RACE template switching, a step that added both a universal primer site and unique molecular identifiers. Synthesis of cDNA was primed from the TCR beta constant segment and was followed by two consecutive PCR amplification steps. The source study handled its data this way. MIGEC handled demultiplexing of the reads and grouping by UMI, while MiTCR was used to assemble and quantify clonotypes. To remove erroneous sequences, TCR cDNA sequences were retained only when supported by two or more reads. The tcR package was used for downstream repertoire analysis, with clonotypes matched between fractions based on CDR3 nucleotide sequence plus V segment. VDJmatch was used to annotate antigen specificity against VDJdb, with one amino acid substitution in CDR3 allowed. TCRdb reprocessed the reads and lists each CDR3 protein sequence as a single entry, with no DNA. The V and J calls here are based on TCRdb, not the publication. This sample's listing comprises more than 250,000 distinct CDR3 sequences. The top ten hold around 0.37% of the sample.

About this clonotype itself: The target of this receptor is not known.

CDR1 and CDR2 are drawn from the germline V gene (reference sequence): GTSNPN, SVGIG. The CDR3 numbers 13 residues from cysteine through phenylalanine. DNA for this receptor is not on file. The specimen was blood T cells: a sorted CD56 or NKG2C T cell subset, CD4+ or CD8+ T cells, or bulk PBMC T cells (not recorded which). This receptor chain uses TRBV30 and TRBJ1-5. This TCR was recovered from a man aged 18 to 29 in good health. Donor details come from another sample of the same person, matched by shared clones. The CDR3 reads as follows: CAWSPRGNQPQHF.